This passage covers 8 T cell receptor beta chains from one sample sequenced in a study of vaccination and CD4 T cells after COVID-19. What these receptors recognize is not known. The study sequenced cultured CD4+ T cell DNA using the Oncomine TCR Beta short-read assay. TCRdb analysed the PCR reads with MiXCR anew, one entry per CDR3 protein. The sample holds about 20,000 distinct CDR3 sequences, roughly half seen once. This sample's treatment: roughly 10-day PBMC culture with coronavirus spike peptide pools or control peptides (ViraFEST assay). The specimen was CD4+ T cells from blood, cultured in vitro. These receptors all come from a human donor who had recovered from COVID-19.

In this sample, this clonotype turned up a few times. The V and J genes are TRBV19 and TRBJ1-6; 7 nucleotides line up with TRBD1. Looked up from germline, CDR1 is LNHDA and CDR2 is SQIVND (reference sequence). This CDR3 is built from 17 residues. V was pared by 3 bases and J by 6 bases, with 11 bases of the junction left unmatched. DNA for the CDR3: TGTGCCAGTAGTATCCCCGGAGTGAGGGGGCCTAATTCACCCCTCCACTTT. Translation gives CASSIPGVRGPNSPLHF.

The chain employs TRBV5-1 and TRBJ2-2; D may be TRBD1 or TRBD2 (5 bases each). The V and J ends lost 4 bases and 8 bases respectively, with 15 bases between them. CDR1 SGHRS and CDR2 YFSETQ come from the germline V gene. CDR3 length: 14 amino acids. The CDR3 protein is CASSGQGAPGELFF. For the CDR3, the DNA is TGCGCCAGCAGCGGCCAGGGAGCCCCGGGGGAGCTGTTTTTT. Complete variable domain (other parts from reference TRBV5-1 and TRBJ2-2): KAGVTQTPRYLIKTRGQQVTLSCSPISGHRSVSWYQQTPGQGLQFLFEYFSETQRNKGNFPGRFSGRQFSNSRSEMNVSTLELGDSALYLCASSGQGAPGELFFGEGSRLTVL.

The chain carries TRBV6-1 and TRBJ2-1; 13 positions match TRBD2. Germline assignment: CDR1 MNHNS and CDR2 SASEGT. This CDR3 is 15 amino acids long. Trimming at V came to 5 bases and at J to 5 bases, leaving 3 bases not matched to a gene. CDR3 sequence reads: CASSKLAGGHNEQFF. The CDR3 region has the DNA TGTGCCAGCAGTAAACTAGCGGGAGGGCACAATGAGCAGTTCTTC.

In its sample, this clonotype was seen a few times. This chain joins TRBV10-3 and TRBJ2-3; D is undetermined. Germline V gene sequence: CDR1 ENHRY, CDR2 SYGVKD. The V end lost 0 bases, the J end lost 2 bases, and 9 bases lay between the germline ends. The CDR3 has 15 amino acids. This CDR3 is CAISESEKNTDTQYF. CDR3 nucleotides: TGTGCCATCAGTGAGTCAGAAAAGAACACAGATACGCAGTATTTT.

This chain links TRBV7-8 with TRBJ1-1, with unresolved D. Germline V gene sequence: CDR1 SGHVS, CDR2 FQNEAQ. The germline V and J ends were trimmed by 1 base and 6 bases, with 18 bases remaining between them. The CDR3 totals 16 residues. In nucleotides, the CDR3 is TGTGCCAGCAGCTTAGACCCTTTGTCTCAATCCCCTGAAGCTTTCTTT. Its translation is CASSLDPLSQSPEAFF.

The rearrangement uses TRBV15 and TRBJ1-3; D perhaps matches TRBD1 (5 bases). The CDR3 has 14 residues. V was trimmed by 5 bases and J by 0 bases, leaving 8 bases between them. CDR1 and CDR2 from the germline V gene are LNHNV and YYDKDF (reference sequence). As DNA, the CDR3 is TGTGCCACCAGCCGGGGGGACTCTGGAAACACCATATATTTT. Amino acids: CATSRGDSGNTIYF. Looking up the rest from reference TRBV15 and TRBJ1-3 gives the full variable domain: DAMVIQNPRYQVTQFGKPVTLSCSQTLNHNVMYWYQQKSSQAPKLLFHYYDKDFNNEADTPDNFQSRRPNTSFCFLDIRSPGLGDTAMYLCATSRGDSGNTIYFGEGSWLTVV.

This clonotype was found a few times. The rearrangement joins TRBV2 to TRBJ1-1, with a possible D match to TRBD1 (6 bases). Trimming removed 7 bases at V and 0 bases at J, with 12 bases between. Germline V gene data show CDR1 as SNHLY and CDR2 as FYNNEI. This CDR3 has 14 amino acids. The CDR3 is CASIRDNLNTEAFF. The CDR3 coding sequence is TGTGCCAGCATTAGGGACAATTTGAACACTGAAGCTTTCTTT.

The chain employs TRBV11-3 and TRBJ2-2; maybe TRBD2 (5 bases). This CDR3 is 12 amino acids long. Germline assignment: CDR1 SGHNT and CDR2 YENEEA. V lost 0 bases, J lost 17 bases, and 13 bases lay in between. The CDR3 DNA follows: TGTGCCAGCAGCTTAGATACACCGGGGATCTTTTTT. The encoded protein is CASSLDTPGIFF.